The 10 T cell receptor beta chains reported below all come from one sample, sequenced in a study of T cell clonotyping in hematopoietic cell transplantation. Sequencing used immunoSEQ multiplex PCR; TCRdb keeps in-frame clones, though not all of them. The sample lists 4,500 to 6,500 clones, around 78% seen once, with 10% to 15% in the top ten. The source was peripheral blood mononuclear cells, collected 30 days after allogeneic stem cell transplant. Every receptor here comes from a male patient aged 60 to 75 who had an allogeneic stem cell transplant from an unrelated donor, so the T cells may come from the graft donor. Some clones in this sample may be carry-over from other donors' samples.

This chain joins TRBV30 and TRBJ1-5, with no clear D. V was cut by 1 base and J by 0 bases, with 4 bases left in between. Germline CDR1 is GTSNPN and CDR2 is SVGIG (reference sequence). The CDR3 is 13 residues long. As DNA, the CDR3 is TGTGCCTGGAGTGACTCTAGCAATCAGCCCCAGCATTTT. It is translated as CAWSDSSNQPQHF.

The J gene is TRBJ2-1, the V gene TRBV7-2; 8 nucleotides agree with TRBD1. Trimming at V came to 6 bases and at J to 7 bases, leaving 8 bases not matched to a gene. Germline CDR1 and CDR2: SGHTA and FQGNSA. The CDR3 is made up of 14 amino acids. The CDR3 here is CASSSTGGWNEQFF. Here the CDR3 DNA reads TGTGCCAGCAGTTCTACAGGGGGTTGGAATGAGCAGTTCTTC.

V gene TRBV11-2 combines with J gene TRBJ2-7, with a weak D call TRBD2 (5 bases). This CDR3 is 16 amino acids long. Trimming removed 5 bases from V and 1 base from J, with 18 bases in between. Germline lookup yields CDR1 SGHAT and CDR2 FQNNGV. The CDR3 DNA sequence: TGTGCCAGCAGCCCCGACTGGACTGGGTATTCCTACGAGCAGTACTTC. Protein product: CASSPDWTGYSYEQYF.

The V call is TRBV10-3, the J call TRBJ1-1, with 8 bases fitting TRBD1. Germline CDR1 reads ENHRY; CDR2 reads SYGVKD. Trimming cost V 4 bases and J 7 bases; bases outside gene matches: 2. This CDR3 region has 12 residues. This CDR3 is CAISGQGNEAFF. The CDR3 coding sequence is TGTGCCATCAGTGGACAGGGGAATGAAGCTTTCTTT.

V and J are TRBV5-1 and TRBJ2-2, with D possibly being TRBD1 (6 bases). The germline V gene encodes CDR1 SGHRS and CDR2 YFSETQ. With 4 bases removed from V and 3 bases from J, the gap between germline ends came to 16 bases. The CDR3 has 16 amino acids. The CDR3 DNA reads TGCGCCAGCAGCCCCCAAACAGGGTTGGACACCGGGGAGCTGTTTTTT. It translates to CASSPQTGLDTGELFF.

The V and J genes are TRBV29-1 and TRBJ1-3; D might be TRBD1 (5 bases). V was cut by 4 bases and J by 0 bases, with 10 bases left in between. CDR3 length: 14 amino acids. Germline CDR1 SQVTM, CDR2 ANQGSEA. The CDR3 nucleotides are TGCAGCGTTGTTGGGGCTCTCTCTGGAAACACCATATATTTT. Translation: CSVVGALSGNTIYF.

The gene calls are TRBV4-2 and TRBJ1-2; no definite D call. The CDR3 sequence is 15 residues long. CDR1 and CDR2 from the germline V gene are LGHNA and YNFKEQ. The V and J ends lost 0 bases and 4 bases respectively, with 12 bases between them. The CDR3 DNA follows: TGTGCCAGCAGCCAAGATACGGGTGCTGGCTATGGCTACACCTTC. Translation gives CASSQDTGAGYGYTF.

The rearrangement uses TRBV11-2 and TRBJ2-1; unclear D gene. In germline, CDR1 is SGHAT, CDR2 FQNNGV. The CDR3 totals 11 residues. The V and J ends lost 3 bases and 3 bases respectively, with 0 bases between them. Here the CDR3 reads CASSFYNEQFF. The CDR3 bases are TGTGCCAGCAGCTTCTACAATGAGCAGTTCTTC.

This clone was seen only a few times. The CDR3 sequence: CASSPTGNYGYTF. DNA of the CDR3: TGTGCCAGCAGTCCGACGGGGAACTATGGCTACACCTTC. This chain joins TRBV6-5 and TRBJ1-2; D is ambiguous. CDR1 and CDR2 (germline): MNHEY, SVGAGI. V was pared by 5 bases and J by 2 bases, with 9 bases between. The CDR3 has 13 residues.

The J gene is TRBJ2-6, the V gene TRBV9; no definite D call. The CDR3 sequence is 19 residues long. In germline, CDR1 is SGDLS, CDR2 YYNGEE. Trimming stripped 0 bases from V and 0 bases from J, with 16 bases between. CDR3 in DNA: TGTGCCAGCAGCGTAGGCCCATCGCCATCCAGCTCTGGGGCCAACGTCCTGACTTTC. It yields the protein CASSVGPSPSSSGANVLTF. The full variable domain, its missing parts supplied by reference TRBV9 and TRBJ2-6, is DSGVTQTPKHLITATGQRVTLRCSPRSGDLSVYWYQQSLDQGLQFLIQYYNGEERAKGNILERFSAQQFPDLHSELNLSSLELGDSALYFCASSVGPSPSSSGANVLTFGAGSRLTVL.